This paragraph reports one TCR beta chain. Losses at the gene ends were 0 bases for V and 1 base for J; bases not matched to a gene: 7. The CDR3 is 17 residues long. Germline V CDR1 and CDR2: SGHRS, YFSETQ. This entry belongs to a study of T cell responses to AZD1222 COVID-19 vaccine. Produced via immunoSEQ multiplex PCR; TCRdb's table is partial and in-frame only. This repertoire shows roughly 130,000 clones, around nine tenths found once; its top ten account for under 3.5%. This chain uses TRBV5-1 with TRBJ1-1, with TRBD1 identical over 9 bases. The origin of this receptor is an adult in good health. The sequencing here drew on peripheral blood, taken on day 0 of AZD1222 vaccination. CDR3 region: CASSLVTGGLRNTEAFF. CDR3 DNA: TGCGCCAGCAGCTTGGTGACAGGGGGACTTCGGAACACTGAAGCTTTCTTT. Variable domain in full (rest from reference TRBV5-1 and TRBJ1-1): KAGVTQTPRYLIKTRGQQVTLSCSPISGHRSVSWYQQTPGQGLQFLFEYFSETQRNKGNFPGRFSGRQFSNSRSEMNVSTLELGDSALYLCASSLVTGGLRNTEAFFGQGTRLTVV.